These T cell receptor beta chains were read from a single sample in a study of spatial heterogeneity in lung cancer. TCRdb re-derived calls from the 5' RACE reads in MiXCR, one entry per CDR3 protein. The repertoire holds over a thousand distinct CDR3 sequences, more than 30% seen once, with more than 15% in the top ten. The sample in question was normal lung tissue next to the tumor, obtained at surgery. The receptor source for this set is a male donor with early-stage non-small cell lung cancer. CDR3s leave out the opening cysteine and the closing phenylalanine or tryptophan. Some rows have no size entry. The others give once, few or many, or a class for an expanded clone.

- TRBJ2-7 TRBV9 ASSPTGQALYEQY
large TRBJ1-5 TRBV20-1 SASRGGADQPQH
few TRBJ2-3 TRBV27 ASSPYSGGESDTQY
- TRBJ2-7 TRBV9 ASSVRGGVDEQY
large TRBJ1-5 TRBV5-5 ASSLVGGDSNQPQH
- TRBJ1-1 TRBV7-2 ASSLGQGYNTEAF
- TRBJ1-2 TRBV24-1 ATSDTRGTYGYT
- TRBJ1-1 TRBV12-3/TRBV12-4 ASSGAGTGNTEAF
large TRBJ1-5 TRBV5-6 ASSLTGWNQPQH
medium-sized TRBJ2-7 TRBV9 ASGDSTYEQY
- TRBJ1-5 TRBV28 ASSLLTISSNQPQH
- TRBJ2-3 TRBV5-4 ASTPSGVSTDTQY
medium-sized TRBJ2-3 TRBV27 ASSLAGGITDTQY
- TRBJ1-2 TRBV6-1 ASSEFGRDGT
many TRBJ2-3 TRBV11-1 ASSLLAVSTDTQY
- TRBJ2-7 TRBV11-2 ASSLFDRGLSEQY
few TRBJ2-7 TRBV18 ASSPPWGSYEQY
few TRBJ2-3 TRBV12-3/TRBV12-4 ASSPTSGGTDTQY
- TRBJ2-2 TRBV28 ASREGTTVTGELF
- TRBJ1-2 TRBV6-5 ASSYGDRINYGYT
few TRBJ1-2 TRBV6-1 ASSWGDPQYYGYT
- TRBJ1-5 TRBV20-1 SALPGQGFNQPQH
many TRBJ2-3 TRBV7-2 ASSSYTDTQY
- TRBJ2-7 TRBV7-8 ASSVGVRYEQY
- TRBJ2-3 TRBV9 ASSADTDTQY
medium-sized TRBJ2-1 TRBV28 ASSFPDRLYNEQF
large TRBJ2-7 TRBV10-3 AISVLGRYEQY
- TRBJ2-3 TRBV12-3/TRBV12-4 ASSRRAEADTQY
- TRBJ1-4 TRBV5-1 ASQRGQGEIGEKLF
- TRBJ2-3 TRBV11-2 ASSLVPRQY
few TRBJ1-1 TRBV28 ASSLLGSGHAEAF
medium-sized TRBJ1-4 TRBV4-1 ASSQEGTALEELF
- TRBJ1-6 TRBV12-3/TRBV12-4 ASSGQGSSPLH
- TRBJ2-2 TRBV13 ASSLAGGELF
- TRBJ2-3 TRBV4-2 ASSQDAGLAAQY
few TRBJ2-5 TRBV6-1 ASMNSIHQETQY
- TRBJ1-4 TRBV7-9 ASSLVLEGEKLF
large TRBJ2-3 TRBV20-1 SARDADTQY
large TRBJ1-3 TRBV28 ASSRESGGGNTIY
- TRBJ2-1 TRBV5-4 ASTGLAGVDEQF
- TRBJ1-2 TRBV7-2 ASSLDPGTVLYGYT
many TRBJ1-2 TRBV4-1 ASSQDGGGWYYGYT
large TRBJ2-2 TRBV3-1 ASSQAGVGELF
- TRBJ1-5 TRBV6-6 ASSYSPAGPQH
medium-sized TRBJ2-1 TRBV15 ATSRGTGNEQF
few TRBJ2-3 TRBV5-4 ASSLSTDTQY
large TRBJ2-7 TRBV11-2 ASSLGQVYEQY
medium-sized TRBJ2-7 TRBV28 ASRGPGDEQY
- TRBJ1-5 TRBV7-9 ASSPTDDQPQH
large TRBJ2-1 TRBV5-6 ASSWGAEEQF
- TRBJ2-3 TRBV29-1 SVPTGTTDTQY
few TRBJ2-3 TRBV4-1 ASSPASGLSTDTQY
- TRBJ2-7 TRBV7-6 ASSLAGQGEEQY
large TRBJ2-5 TRBV20-1 SARDPGQGALQETQY
- TRBJ2-1 TRBV7-9 ASSQLPLNEQF
few TRBJ1-1 TRBV10-2 ASKTGTDNTEAF
few TRBJ2-2 TRBV7-8 ASSLDSGGTNTGELF
- TRBJ2-7 TRBV5-6 ASSLVAAPDEQY